The entry below describes one T cell receptor (beta chain). This clonotype was counted between two and nine times. This receptor's antigen is unknown. The record has no base qualities; no much larger clone is one base away. V is reduced by 5 bases and J by 8 bases, leaving a spacing of 19 bases between them. The germline V gene provides CDR1 MDHEN and CDR2 SYDVKM. The CDR3 spans 16 residues, from the cysteine through the phenylalanine. Only the CDR3 DNA stays, 48 bases, in frame from base 1. In the paper's terms, the treatment or condition label means: allogeneic hematopoietic cell transplantation with graft depleted of TCRalphabeta T cells and CD19 B cells. TCRalphabeta/CD19-depleted allogeneic hematopoietic cell grafts were given to the transplant recipients, all of whom were children. This sample was taken from a study of T-cell reconstitution after alpha-beta-depleted transplantation in children (dated by TCRdb to between 2015 and 2016). Turning to the overall study: Using TCR repertoire profiling, the study quantitatively followed how T-cell immune reconstitution unfolded in children after TCRalphabeta/CD19-depleted allogeneic hematopoietic cell transplantation. Broader findings and caveats from the paper: In some patients, high TCRbeta diversity at day 60 was attributed to recipient T cells and intrathymic progenitors that had survived conditioning. Apparently early alphabetaT-cell count recovery about two months after transplant reportedly relied on only several hundred rapidly expanded clones derived from non-depleted graft cells. The frequencies of hyperexpanded clones fell over the following months, and after one year, T-cell counts and TCRbeta diversity were mostly attributed to newly produced T cells.

Libraries were built with PCR. Sequencer: Illumina HiSeq 2500. Molecular barcoding was employed in the preparation of TCR libraries, with unique molecular identifiers being used to normalize TCRbeta repertoire quantification. TCRdb itself trimmed the public reads at Q25 with fastp, ran MiXCR and retained productive beta chains. When rows share a CDR3 protein, they turn into one entry using the most common DNA and genes. This sample holds about 980,000 distinct CDR3 sequences; less than 30% were observed only once. The ten largest account for 28% of the sample. The TCR comes from a boy less than two years old who had a stem cell transplant for SCID, so the T cells may come from the graft donor. The material sequenced was PBMCs, mostly from graft donor cells, taken 360 days after TCRalphabeta/CD19-depleted stem cell transplant. The chain is encoded by TRBV28 joined to TRBJ1-6; a weak D assignment points to TRBD1 (6 bases agree). Read as DNA, the sequence is TGTGCCAGCAGTATCCCAGACAGGCGGATGCATTCACCCCTCCACTTT. Its protein is CASSIPDRRMHSPLHF.